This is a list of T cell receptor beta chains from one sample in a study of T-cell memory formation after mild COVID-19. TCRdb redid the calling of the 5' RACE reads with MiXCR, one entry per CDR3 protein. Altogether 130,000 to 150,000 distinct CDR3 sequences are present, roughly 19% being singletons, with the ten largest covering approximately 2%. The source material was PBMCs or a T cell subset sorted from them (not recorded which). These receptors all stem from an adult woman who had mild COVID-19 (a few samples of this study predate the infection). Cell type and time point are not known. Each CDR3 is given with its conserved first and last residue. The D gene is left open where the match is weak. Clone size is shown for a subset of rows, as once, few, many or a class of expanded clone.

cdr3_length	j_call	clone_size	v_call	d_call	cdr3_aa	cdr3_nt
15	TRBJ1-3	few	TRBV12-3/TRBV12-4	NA	CASSLQGFSGNTIYF	TGTGCCAGCAGTTTGCAGGGCTTCTCTGGAAACACCATATATTTT
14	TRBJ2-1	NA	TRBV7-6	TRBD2	CASSPGAGRDEQFF	TGTGCCAGCAGCCCCGGCGCGGGGAGGGATGAGCAGTTCTTC
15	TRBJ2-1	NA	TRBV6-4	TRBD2	CASSASSGNSDEQFF	TGTGCCAGCAGTGCGTCTAGCGGGAACAGTGATGAGCAGTTCTTC
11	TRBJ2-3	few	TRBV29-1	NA	CSVAGGYTQYF	TGCAGCGTTGCCGGGGGCTATACGCAGTATTTT
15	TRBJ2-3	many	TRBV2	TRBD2	CASSGVSGSADTQYF	TGTGCCAGCAGTGGGGTTAGCGGGAGCGCAGATACGCAGTATTTT
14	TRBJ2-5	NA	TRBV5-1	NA	CASSYGQTQETQYF	TGCGCCAGCAGCTACGGACAGACCCAAGAGACCCAGTACTTC
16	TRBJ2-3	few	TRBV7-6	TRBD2	CASSQRLAGGTDTQYF	TGTGCCAGCAGTCAGAGACTAGCGGGAGGAACAGATACGCAGTATTTT
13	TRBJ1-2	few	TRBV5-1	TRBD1	CASSLDRAEGYTF	TGCGCCAGCAGCTTAGACAGGGCTGAAGGCTACACCTTC
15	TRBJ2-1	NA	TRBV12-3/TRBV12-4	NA	CASSLAFSSYNEQFF	TGTGCCAGCAGTTTAGCGTTTTCGAGCTACAATGAGCAGTTCTTC
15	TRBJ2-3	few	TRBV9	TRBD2	CASSVLAGEADTQYF	TGTGCCAGCAGCGTCCTAGCGGGAGAGGCAGATACGCAGTATTTT
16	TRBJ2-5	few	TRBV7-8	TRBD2	CASSPHPSGEIQTQYF	TGTGCCAGCAGCCCGCACCCTAGCGGGGAGATACAGACCCAGTACTTC
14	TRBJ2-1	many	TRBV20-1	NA	CSATPGLNYNEQFF	TGCAGTGCGACTCCGGGACTGAACTACAATGAGCAGTTCTTC
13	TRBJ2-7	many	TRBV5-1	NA	CASSLDPGWEQYF	TGCGCCAGCAGCTTGGATCCGGGCTGGGAGCAGTACTTC
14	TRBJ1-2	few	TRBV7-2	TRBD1	CASSEDRGGYGYTF	TGTGCCAGCAGCGAGGACAGGGGTGGCTATGGCTACACCTTC
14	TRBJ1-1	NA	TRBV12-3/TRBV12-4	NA	CASSPRRGETEAFF	TGTGCCAGCAGTCCCCGGCGGGGGGAGACTGAAGCTTTCTTT
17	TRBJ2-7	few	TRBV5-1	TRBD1	CASSLVFSGTGFYEQYF	TGCGCCAGCAGCTTGGTTTTCTCCGGGACAGGGTTCTACGAGCAGTACTTC
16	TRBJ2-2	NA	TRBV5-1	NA	CASSLVAGDPTGELFF	TGCGCCAGCAGCTTGGTGGCAGGGGACCCCACCGGGGAGCTGTTTTTT
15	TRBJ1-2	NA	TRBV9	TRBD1	CASSVAGRGPYGYTF	TGTGCCAGCAGCGTAGCGGGCAGGGGGCCGTATGGCTACACCTTC
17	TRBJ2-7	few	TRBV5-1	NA	CASSLRVGTLANYEQYF	TGCGCCAGCAGCTTGCGGGTGGGGACTCTGGCTAACTACGAGCAGTACTTC
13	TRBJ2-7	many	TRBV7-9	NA	CASSFEREYEQYF	TGTGCCAGCAGCTTCGAAAGAGAATACGAGCAGTACTTC
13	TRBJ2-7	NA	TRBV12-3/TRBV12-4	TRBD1	CASSFDRADEQYF	TGTGCCAGCAGTTTTGACAGGGCTGACGAGCAGTACTTC
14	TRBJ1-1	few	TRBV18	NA	CASSGLTGDTEAFF	TGTGCCAGCTCAGGTTTGACAGGAGACACTGAAGCTTTCTTT
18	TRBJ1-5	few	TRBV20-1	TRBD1	CSATQTRTGGKWSQPQHF	TGCAGTGCTACCCAAACCAGGACAGGGGGCAAGTGGAGTCAGCCCCAGCATTTT
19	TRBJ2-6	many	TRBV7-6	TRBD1	CASSSRRGQALSGANVLTF	TGTGCCAGCAGCTCCCGGAGGGGACAGGCTTTGTCTGGGGCCAACGTCCTGACTTTC
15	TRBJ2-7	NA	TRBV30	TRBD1	CAWRPTDRGNLEQYF	TGTGCCTGGAGGCCGACGGACAGGGGGAATCTCGAGCAGTACTTC
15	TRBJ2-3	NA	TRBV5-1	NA	CASSLVTGNTDTQYF	TGCGCCAGCAGCTTGGTGACGGGGAACACAGATACGCAGTATTTT
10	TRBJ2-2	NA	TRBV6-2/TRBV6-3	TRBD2	CAIGLAELFF	TGTGCCATCGGACTAGCGGAGCTGTTTTTT
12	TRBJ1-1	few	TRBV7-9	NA	CASSLIPGEAFF	TGTGCCAGCAGCTTAATTCCCGGTGAAGCTTTCTTT
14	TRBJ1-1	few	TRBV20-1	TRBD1	CSAARGQGNTEAFF	TGCAGTGCTGCCCGGGGACAGGGGAACACTGAAGCTTTCTTT
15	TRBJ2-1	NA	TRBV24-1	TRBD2	CATSDSGLADNEQFF	TGTGCCACCAGTGACTCGGGACTAGCGGACAATGAGCAGTTCTTC
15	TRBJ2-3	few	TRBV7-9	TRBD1	CASSLLQGVRDTQYF	TGTGCCAGCAGCTTACTTCAGGGGGTGAGAGATACGCAGTATTTT
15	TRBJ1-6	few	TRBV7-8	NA	CASSLGTADNSPLHF	TGTGCCAGCAGCTTAGGGACAGCTGATAATTCACCCCTCCACTTT
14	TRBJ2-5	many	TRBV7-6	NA	CASSLTGVGETQYF	TGTGCCAGCAGCTTAACGGGAGTTGGAGAGACCCAGTACTTC
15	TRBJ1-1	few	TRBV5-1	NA	CASTAEWRMNTEAFF	TGCGCCAGCACGGCCGAATGGAGGATGAACACTGAAGCTTTCTTT
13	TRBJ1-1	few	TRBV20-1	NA	CSASGQSYTEAFF	TGCAGTGCTAGTGGACAGAGTTACACTGAAGCTTTCTTT
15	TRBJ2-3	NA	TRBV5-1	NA	CASSSGPLEGDTQYF	TGCGCCAGCAGCTCCGGTCCCCTGGAGGGAGATACGCAGTATTTT
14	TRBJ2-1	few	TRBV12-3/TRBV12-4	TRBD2	CASSPPGLAYEQFF	TGTGCCAGCAGCCCTCCGGGACTAGCGTATGAGCAGTTCTTC